There are a few counts of the clone carrying this T cell receptor beta chain. The target antigen is unknown. The data were taken from a study of T cell repertoires in cytomegalovirus infection. Across the study: Newly reported HLA-C-restricted and thoroughly characterized HLA-B-restricted CMV epitopes were employed. Based on public TCR beta signatures, there were indications of CMV infection and of a matching HLA type. General study findings and limits: In two of eight donors, the top clonotype was HLA-C-restricted CMV-specific. Based on cumulative public TCR beta family frequency, carriers of CMV plus the relevant HLA were identified.

With 0 bases removed from V and 7 bases from J, the gap between germline ends came to 10 bases. The CDR3 consists of 13 residues. Looked up from germline, CDR1 is SGHKS and CDR2 is YYEKEE (reference sequence). TCRdb re-called the reads with MiXCR, one entry per CDR3 protein. This table holds fewer than 950,000 distinct CDR3 sequences, roughly 33% found once. The sample consisted of cultured CD8+ T cells from PBMCs, taken from culture after CMV antigen stimulation. This chain links TRBV5-5 with TRBJ1-1; D remains unclear. The sequence was collected from a human donor in good health (CMV status not recorded). Some clones in this sample may be carry-over from other donors' samples. The CDR3 spells CASSLGQTLEAFF. The CDR3 DNA follows: TGTGCCAGCAGCTTGGGGCAGACACTTGAAGCTTTCTTT.